This T cell receptor (beta chain) originates from a study of technical replicates of blood from several donors. Libraries were prepared by immunoSEQ multiplex PCR; TCRdb keeps only in-frame clonotypes and omits some of them. Found here are approximately 65,000 clones, more than 85% of them singletons; the top ten hold under 6.5%. CDR3 length: 15 amino acids. V shed 5 bases, J shed 8 bases, and the junction held 11 bases outside the gene matches. CDR1 and CDR2 from the germline V gene are SGHTA and FQGNSA. The sequence came from a human donor in good health. Some clones in this sample may be carry-over from other donors' samples. Specimen: PBMCs. The J gene is TRBJ1-4, the V gene TRBV7-2; 7 bases are shared with TRBD1. For the CDR3, the DNA is TGTGCCAGCAGCACCGGACAGGAGAAGTGGGAAAAACTGTTTTTT. Its translation: CASSTGQEKWEKLFF. Full variable domain (rest looked up from reference TRBV7-2 and TRBJ1-4): GAGVSQSPSNKVTEKGKDVELRCDPISGHTALYWYRQSLGQGLEFLIYFQGNSAPDKSGLPSDRFSAERTGGSVSTLTIQRTQQEDSAVYLCASSTGQEKWEKLFFGSGTQLSVL.